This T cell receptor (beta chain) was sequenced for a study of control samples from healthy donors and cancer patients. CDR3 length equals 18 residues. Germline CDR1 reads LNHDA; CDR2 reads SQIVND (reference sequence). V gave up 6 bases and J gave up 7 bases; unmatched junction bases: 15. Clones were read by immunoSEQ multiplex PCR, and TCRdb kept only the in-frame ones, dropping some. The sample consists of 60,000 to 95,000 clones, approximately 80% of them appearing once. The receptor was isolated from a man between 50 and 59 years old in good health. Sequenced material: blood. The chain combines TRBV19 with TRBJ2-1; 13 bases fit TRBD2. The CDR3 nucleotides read TGTGCCAGTAGCAGCCGACGGACTAGCGGGAGAATGAGTAATGAGCAGTTCTTC. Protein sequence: CASSSRRTSGRMSNEQFF.